This is a list of T cell receptor beta chains from one sample in a study of CD8 T cells in Susac syndrome. TCRdb re-called the immunoSEQ multiplex PCR reads with MiXCR, one entry per CDR3 protein. Of fewer than 150,000 distinct CDR3 sequences in the sample, around 94% are singletons; the top ten hold 0.27%. The sample comprised CD8+ T cells from PBMCs. The receptors were gathered from a human donor in good health. Each CDR3 is given with its conserved first and last residue. Each record gives: clone size, J gene, D gene, V gene, CDR3 protein, CDR3 DNA. The D gene is left open where the match is weak. Size values are once, few and many counts, or a class for expanded clones, and some rows have none.

. | TRBJ2-7 | TRBD2 | TRBV20-1 | CSARAGGTSGMRSYEQYF | TGCAGTGCTAGAGCCGGCGGGACTAGCGGGATGCGCTCCTACGAGCAGTACTTC
. | TRBJ2-1 | . | TRBV15 | CATSSDLGQPGHEQFF | TGTGCCACCAGCAGTGATCTGGGACAACCTGGCCATGAGCAGTTCTTC
. | TRBJ1-5 | . | TRBV7-8 | CASSLLNQPQHF | TGTGCCAGCAGCTTACTGAATCAGCCCCAGCATTTT
. | TRBJ1-5 | . | TRBV7-2 | CASSLEGQSSNQPQHF | TGTGCCAGCAGCTTAGAAGGGCAGAGTAGCAATCAGCCCCAGCATTTT
. | TRBJ2-1 | . | TRBV20-1 | CSARVGTHNEQFF | TGCAGTGCTAGAGTCGGGACCCACAATGAGCAGTTCTTC
. | TRBJ2-1 | TRBD2 | TRBV5-4 | CASSRDPGLAYNEQFF | TGTGCCAGCAGCAGAGATCCGGGACTAGCGTACAATGAGCAGTTCTTC
once | TRBJ1-3 | . | TRBV3-1 | CASSHPGQINTIYF | TGTGCCAGCAGCCACCCGGGACAAATAAACACCATATATTTT
. | TRBJ2-1 | TRBD2 | TRBV20-1 | CSANSGSLWNEQFF | TGCAGTGCTAATAGCGGGAGCTTGTGGAATGAGCAGTTCTTC
. | TRBJ2-1 | TRBD1 | TRBV29-1 | CSVEEDRNKEEQFF | TGCAGCGTTGAGGAGGACAGGAATAAAGAGGAGCAGTTCTTC
once | TRBJ1-1 | . | TRBV4-2 | CASSHSMGDTEAFF | TGTGCCAGCAGCCATTCGATGGGGGACACTGAAGCTTTCTTT
once | TRBJ1-2 | . | TRBV15 | CATSRDRGRSYGYTF | TGTGCCACCAGCAGAGACCGTGGCAGGAGCTATGGCTACACCTTC
. | TRBJ2-1 | . | TRBV4-1 | CASSPGHRGDEQFF | TGCGCCAGCAGCCCCGGACACCGTGGGGATGAGCAGTTCTTC
. | TRBJ1-1 | . | TRBV12-5 | CASGPTEGTEAFF | TGTGCTAGTGGTCCGACCGAGGGCACTGAAGCTTTCTTT
. | TRBJ2-1 | . | TRBV20-1 | CSATPGPTYNEQFF | TGCAGTGCTACACCGGGACCGACCTACAATGAGCAGTTCTTC
. | TRBJ2-1 | TRBD2 | TRBV9 | CASSVGLAGQYSYNEQFF | TGTGCCAGCAGCGTAGGCCTAGCGGGACAATATTCCTACAATGAGCAGTTCTTC
few | TRBJ2-1 | TRBD2 | TRBV7-9 | CASSLGLAGDEQFF | TGTGCCAGCAGCTTGGGTCTAGCGGGAGATGAGCAGTTCTTC
once | TRBJ1-5 | . | TRBV7-2 | CASSLFLPNQPQHF | TGTGCCAGCAGCTTATTCCTCCCCAATCAGCCCCAGCATTTT
. | TRBJ1-1 | . | TRBV30 | CAWSLLGVYTEAFF | TGTGCCTGGAGTCTTCTCGGGGTATACACTGAAGCTTTCTTT
. | TRBJ1-4 | . | TRBV7-8 | CASSLAPTNEKLFF | TGTGCCAGCAGCTTGGCCCCAACTAATGAAAAACTGTTTTTT
. | TRBJ2-5 | . | TRBV28 | CASSFPTGSEETQYF | TGTGCCAGCAGTTTTCCCACAGGGTCGGAAGAGACCCAGTACTTC
. | TRBJ2-5 | TRBD2 | TRBV9 | CASSEGSGGQETQYF | TGTGCCAGCAGCGAAGGTAGCGGGGGCCAAGAGACCCAGTACTTC
. | TRBJ1-4 | . | TRBV28 | CASSLDEKLFF | TGTGCCAGCAGTTTAGATGAAAAACTGTTTTTT
. | TRBJ2-3 | TRBD2 | TRBV3-1 | CASSQDRLAGVTDTQYF | TGTGCCAGCAGCCAAGATCGGCTAGCGGGGGTCACAGATACGCAGTATTTT
. | TRBJ1-1 | . | TRBV4-3 | CASSQDGFSSGTEAFF | TGCGCCAGCAGCCAAGACGGTTTCTCCTCGGGCACTGAAGCTTTCTTT
. | TRBJ2-7 | TRBD1 | TRBV28 | CASSLSSHRGSQEMGEQYF | TGTGCCAGCAGTTTATCGAGCCACAGGGGATCTCAAGAAATGGGCGAGCAGTACTTC
. | TRBJ1-2 | . | TRBV4-3 | CASSQDIRALFGYTF | TGCGCCAGCAGCCAAGATATCAGGGCACTATTCGGCTACACCTTC
few | TRBJ2-1 | TRBD1 | TRBV11-3 | CASSRDRDYNEQFF | TGTGCCAGCAGCCGGGACAGAGATTACAATGAGCAGTTCTTC
. | TRBJ1-1 | . | TRBV7-2 | CASSLVGSGTEAFF | TGTGCCAGCAGCTTAGTGGGTTCAGGCACTGAAGCTTTCTTT
. | TRBJ2-3 | . | TRBV20-1 | CSARGRGGDTQYF | TGCAGTGCCAGGGGGCGCGGGGGAGATACGCAGTATTTT
. | TRBJ1-1 | . | TRBV29-1 | CSVETVIEAFF | TGCAGCGTTGAGACAGTTATTGAAGCTTTCTTT
. | TRBJ2-7 | . | TRBV3-1 | CASSQGRPSHEQYF | TGTGCCAGCAGCCAAGGCCGACCCTCCCACGAGCAGTACTTC
. | TRBJ2-2 | . | TRBV4-3 | CASSQDFGGSGELFF | TGCGCCAGCAGCCAAGATTTTGGGGGGTCCGGGGAGCTGTTTTTT
. | TRBJ2-5 | TRBD2 | TRBV20-1 | CSAVRTSEETQYF | TGCAGTGCTGTCCGGACTAGCGAGGAGACCCAGTACTTC
. | TRBJ2-1 | . | TRBV9 | CASSVYGSHNEQFF | TGTGCCAGCAGCGTATATGGGTCACACAATGAGCAGTTCTTC
. | TRBJ2-7 | TRBD1 | TRBV12-3/TRBV12-4 | CASSGTGWYEQYF | TGTGCCAGCAGTGGGACAGGATGGTACGAGCAGTACTTC
. | TRBJ2-7 | . | TRBV9 | CASSKLGTEAYEQYF | TGTGCCAGCAGCAAACTCGGGACGGAAGCCTACGAGCAGTACTTC
. | TRBJ2-7 | . | TRBV15 | CATSRGSAEDEQYF | TGTGCCACCAGCAGGGGATCCGCGGAGGACGAGCAGTACTTC
. | TRBJ1-5 | . | TRBV15 | CATSPGQYSNQPQHF | TGTGCCACCAGCCCCGGCCAATATAGCAATCAGCCCCAGCATTTT
. | TRBJ2-2 | . | TRBV29-1 | CSVVRIGELFF | TGCAGCGTTGTGCGAATCGGGGAGCTGTTTTTT
. | TRBJ1-1 | . | TRBV5-6 | CASSLLDTEAFF | TGTGCCAGCAGCTTGCTTGACACTGAAGCTTTCTTT
. | TRBJ1-1 | . | TRBV4-3 | CASSQGGGVEAFF | TGCGCCAGCAGCCAGGGGGGAGGGGTTGAAGCTTTCTTT
. | TRBJ2-2 | . | TRBV20-1 | CSAPGTLPGELFF | TGCAGTGCCCCCGGGACCCTTCCCGGGGAGCTGTTTTTT
. | TRBJ2-1 | . | TRBV2 | CASSEPQGGEQFF | TGTGCCAGCAGTGAACCTCAGGGGGGTGAGCAGTTCTTC
. | TRBJ2-7 | . | TRBV20-1 | CSARGGTYEQYF | TGCAGTGCTAGGGGCGGGACCTACGAGCAGTACTTC
. | TRBJ2-7 | TRBD2 | TRBV11-2 | CASSFSLAEAYEQYF | TGTGCCAGCAGCTTTTCACTAGCGGAAGCCTACGAGCAGTACTTC
. | TRBJ2-7 | . | TRBV29-1 | CSVVQTDSYEQYF | TGCAGCGTTGTACAGACCGACTCCTACGAGCAGTACTTC
. | TRBJ2-7 | . | TRBV27 | CASSRTHDYEQYF | TGTGCCAGCAGTCGGACACACGACTACGAGCAGTACTTC
once | TRBJ2-1 | . | TRBV4-1 | CASSQERETTVTQFF | TGCGCCAGCAGCCAAGAAAGGGAGACTACCGTGACGCAGTTCTTC
. | TRBJ2-5 | TRBD2 | TRBV7-2 | CASHEGSGRGLETQYF | TGTGCCAGCCACGAGGGAAGCGGGAGGGGTCTAGAGACCCAGTACTTC
. | TRBJ1-4 | . | TRBV27 | CASSFQGDEKLFF | TGTGCCAGCAGTTTCCAGGGAGATGAAAAACTGTTTTTT